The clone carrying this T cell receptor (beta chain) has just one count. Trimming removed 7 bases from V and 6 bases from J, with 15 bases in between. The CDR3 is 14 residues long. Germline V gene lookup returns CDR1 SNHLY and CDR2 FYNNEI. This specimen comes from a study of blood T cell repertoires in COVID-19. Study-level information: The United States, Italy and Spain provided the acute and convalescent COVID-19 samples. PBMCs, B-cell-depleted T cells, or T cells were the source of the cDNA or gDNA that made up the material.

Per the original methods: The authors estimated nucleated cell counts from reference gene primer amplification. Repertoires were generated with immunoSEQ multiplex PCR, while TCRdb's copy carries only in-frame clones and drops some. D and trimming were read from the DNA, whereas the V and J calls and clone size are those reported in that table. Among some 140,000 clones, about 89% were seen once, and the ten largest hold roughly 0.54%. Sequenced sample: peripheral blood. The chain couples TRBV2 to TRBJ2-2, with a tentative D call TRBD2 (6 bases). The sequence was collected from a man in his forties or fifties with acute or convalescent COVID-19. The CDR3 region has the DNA TGTGCCAGCAAACTGGGACTTTCTGCCGGGGAGCTGTTTTTT. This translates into CASKLGLSAGELFF.